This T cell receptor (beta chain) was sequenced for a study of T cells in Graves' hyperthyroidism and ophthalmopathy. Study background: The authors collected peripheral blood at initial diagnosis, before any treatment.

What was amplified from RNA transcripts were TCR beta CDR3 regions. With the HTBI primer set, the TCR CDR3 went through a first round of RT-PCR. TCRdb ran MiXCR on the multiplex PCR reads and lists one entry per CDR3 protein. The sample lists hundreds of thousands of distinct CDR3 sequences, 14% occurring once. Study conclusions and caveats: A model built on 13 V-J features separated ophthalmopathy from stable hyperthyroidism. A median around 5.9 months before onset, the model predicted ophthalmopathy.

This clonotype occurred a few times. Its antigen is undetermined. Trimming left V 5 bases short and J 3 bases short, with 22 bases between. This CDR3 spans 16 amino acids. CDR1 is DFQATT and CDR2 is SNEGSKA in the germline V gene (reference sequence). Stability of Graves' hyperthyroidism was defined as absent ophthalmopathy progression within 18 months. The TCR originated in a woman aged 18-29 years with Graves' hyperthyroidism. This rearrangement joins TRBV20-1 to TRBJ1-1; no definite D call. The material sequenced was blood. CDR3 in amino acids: CSARTASGRFYTEAFF. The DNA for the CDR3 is TGCAGTGCTCGGACGGCGAGCGGGCGTTTCTACACTGAAGCTTTCTTT.